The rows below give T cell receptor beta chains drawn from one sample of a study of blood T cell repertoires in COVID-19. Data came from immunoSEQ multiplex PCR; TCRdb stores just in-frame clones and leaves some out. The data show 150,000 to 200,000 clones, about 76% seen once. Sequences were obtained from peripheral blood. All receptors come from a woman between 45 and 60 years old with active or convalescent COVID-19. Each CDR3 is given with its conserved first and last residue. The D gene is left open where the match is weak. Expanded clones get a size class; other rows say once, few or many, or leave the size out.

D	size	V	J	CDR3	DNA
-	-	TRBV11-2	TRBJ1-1	CASSHYSVTEAFF	TGTGCCAGCAGCCACTACTCTGTAACTGAAGCTTTCTTT
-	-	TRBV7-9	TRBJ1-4	CAGLRRGGGEKLFF	TGTGCCGGACTAAGAAGGGGTGGAGGTGAAAAACTGTTTTTT
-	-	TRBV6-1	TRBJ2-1	CASSEGGIANREQFF	TGTGCCAGCAGTGAGGGGGGAATCGCTAATCGTGAGCAGTTCTTC
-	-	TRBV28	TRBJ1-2	CASKGYDSHYGYTF	TGTGCCAGTAAAGGCTATGACAGTCACTATGGCTACACCTTC
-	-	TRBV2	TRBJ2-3	CASRQGTDTQYF	TGTGCCAGCAGGCAGGGCACAGATACGCAGTATTTT
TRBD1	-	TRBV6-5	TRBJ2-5	CASSYLNRGLMETQYF	TGTGCCAGCAGTTACTTAAACAGGGGGTTGATGGAGACCCAGTACTTC
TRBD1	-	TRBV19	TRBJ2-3	CASSMDRVVDTQYF	TGTGCCAGTAGTATGGACAGGGTAGTAGATACGCAGTATTTT
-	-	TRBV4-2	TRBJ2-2	CASSQDVDAEELFF	TGTGCCAGCAGCCAAGACGTTGACGCGGAGGAGCTGTTTTTT
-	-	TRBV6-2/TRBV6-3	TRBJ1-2	CASSYPKGGFYGYTF	TGTGCCAGCAGTTACCCAAAGGGCGGGTTTTATGGCTACACCTTC
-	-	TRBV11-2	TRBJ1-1	CASSPPDMVNTEAFF	TGTGCCAGCAGCCCACCGGACATGGTGAACACTGAAGCTTTCTTT
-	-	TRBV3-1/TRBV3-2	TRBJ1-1	CASSSQTAEAFF	TGTGCCAGCAGCTCCCAGACAGCTGAAGCTTTCTTT
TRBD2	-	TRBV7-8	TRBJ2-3	CASSQAGGLTDTQYF	TGTGCCAGCAGCCAAGCGGGGGGACTCACAGATACGCAGTATTTT
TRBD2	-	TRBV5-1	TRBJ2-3	CASSPLTSGSTDTQYF	TGCGCCAGCAGCCCGTTGACTAGCGGGAGCACAGATACGCAGTATTTT
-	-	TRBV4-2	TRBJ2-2	CASSPGEFPNTGELFF	TGTGCCAGCAGCCCGGGTGAGTTCCCTAACACCGGGGAGCTGTTTTTT
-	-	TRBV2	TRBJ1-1	CASSELVGGHTEAFF	TGTGCCAGCAGTGAGTTAGTAGGGGGACACACTGAAGCTTTCTTT
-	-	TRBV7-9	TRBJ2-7	CASSHSPREYEQYF	TGTGCCAGCAGCCACAGCCCTAGGGAGTACGAGCAGTACTTC
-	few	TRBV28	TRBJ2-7	CASRDVTGRHEQYF	TGTGCCAGCAGGGACGTGACAGGACGCCACGAGCAGTACTTC
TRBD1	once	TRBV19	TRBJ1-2	CASSGENRGTGYGYTF	TGTGCCAGTAGTGGAGAAAACAGGGGGACGGGGTATGGCTACACCTTC
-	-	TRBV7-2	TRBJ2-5	CASSNSGGGETQYF	TGTGCCAGCAGCAATAGCGGAGGCGGGGAGACCCAGTACTTC
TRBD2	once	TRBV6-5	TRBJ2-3	CASRPTAGISDTQYF	TGTGCCAGCAGACCCACAGCGGGGATTTCAGATACGCAGTATTTT
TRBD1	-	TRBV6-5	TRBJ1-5	CASSPGTVYNQPQHF	TGTGCCAGCAGTCCCGGGACAGTATACAATCAGCCCCAGCATTTT
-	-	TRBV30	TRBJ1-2	CAWREPGPYGYTF	TGTGCCTGGAGAGAGCCAGGTCCCTATGGCTACACCTTC
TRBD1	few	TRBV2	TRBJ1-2	CASSAGTGTSGGYTF	TGTGCCAGCAGTGCCGGGACAGGGACCTCGGGAGGCTACACCTTC
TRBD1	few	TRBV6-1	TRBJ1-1	CASSAAWTGANTEAFF	TGTGCCAGCAGTGCGGCCTGGACAGGGGCGAACACTGAAGCTTTCTTT
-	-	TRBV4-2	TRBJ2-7	CASSQDLWGVGYEQYF	TGTGCCAGCAGCCAAGATCTATGGGGGGTAGGCTACGAGCAGTACTTC
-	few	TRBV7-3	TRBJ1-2	CASSSGQTPHGYTF	TGTGCCAGCAGCTCCGGACAGACACCCCATGGCTACACCTTC
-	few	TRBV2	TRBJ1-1	CASSVEENTEAFF	TGTGCCAGCAGTGTGGAGGAGAACACTGAAGCTTTCTTT
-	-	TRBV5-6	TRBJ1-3	CASSTGQARPITIYF	TGTGCCAGCAGCACCGGCCAGGCGAGACCTATCACCATATATTTT